The next 26 T cell receptor beta chains were all read from a single sample in a study of post-analysis software for immune sequencing data. Whole-study results and caveats: The study found TRBV5-6, TRBV5-1 and TRBV20-1 among about five TRBV segments more frequent in patients than controls.

Unique-molecular-identifier-tagged TCR beta cDNA libraries were used. One entry per CDR3 protein, called by TCRdb with MiXCR from the PCR reads. This sample has approximately 400,000 distinct CDR3 sequences, with approximately 33% found just once. Their recognized antigens are unknown. The sample comprised blood. These receptors all stem from a girl between 5 and 17 years old with multiple sclerosis.

There are a few counts of this clonotype. The chain is built from TRBV7-2 and TRBJ1-2; no clear D gene. This CDR3 is 16 amino acids long. The V and J ends lost 1 base and 3 bases respectively, with 15 bases between them. Per the germline V gene, CDR1 is SGHTA and CDR2 is FQGNSA. The CDR3 bases are TGTGCCAGCAGCTTAGGTTCTGGGAGGGCGGACTATGGCTACACCTTC. This gives the protein CASSLGSGRADYGYTF.

This clonotype showed up just once. This chain connects TRBV28 to TRBJ1-6; D remains unclear. This CDR3 is 12 amino acids long. Per germline, CDR1 MDHEN and CDR2 SYDVKM. Trimming took 4 bases from V and 14 from J, leaving 12 bases between them. The CDR3 protein is CASSSPPEALHF. The CDR3 nucleotides are TGTGCCAGCAGTTCCCCCCCGGAGGCCCTCCACTTT.

The J gene is TRBJ2-7, the V gene TRBV3-1; 7 nucleotides line up with TRBD1. The closer fit of TRBJ2-5 to the DNA end suggests the J call may be wrong. Germline V lookup: CDR1 LGHDT, CDR2 YNNKEL (reference sequence). CDR3 length equals 15 residues. CDR3 sequence (DNA): TGTGCCAGCAGCCCGGACGCCCGACAGGGCGAGACCCAGTACTTC. Amino acid sequence: CASSPDARQGETQYF.

This clonotype has just a few counts. The chain links TRBV7-2 to TRBJ1-2, with TRBD1 matching 8 bases. V lost 2 bases to trimming and J lost 5 bases; unmatched junction nucleotides: 4. This CDR3 is 14 amino acids long. Germline V gene lookup returns CDR1 SGHTA and CDR2 FQGNSA. Here the CDR3 reads CASSLLGQVYGYTF. The DNA for the CDR3 is TGTGCCAGCAGCTTACTGGGACAGGTGTATGGCTACACCTTC. The variable domain in full, completed from reference TRBV7-2 and TRBJ1-2, reads GAGVSQSPSNKVTEKGKDVELRCDPISGHTALYWYRQSLGQGLEFLIYFQGNSAPDKSGLPSDRFSAERTGGSVSTLTIQRTQQEDSAVYLCASSLLGQVYGYTFGSGTRLTVV.

This sequence joins TRBV28 and TRBJ1-5; D is possibly TRBD1 (5 bases). CDR3 size: 14 residues. Trimming stripped 4 bases from V and 5 bases from J, with 12 bases between. Germline V gene data show CDR1 as MDHEN and CDR2 as SYDVKM. The CDR3 loop reads CASSSGNRDQPQHF. The CDR3 nucleotides read TGTGCCAGCAGTTCAGGGAACCGTGATCAGCCCCAGCATTTT.

V and J are TRBV4-2 and TRBJ2-7; 14 nucleotides align to TRBD2. V dropped 4 bases and J dropped 3; count of bases not matched to a gene: 20. This CDR3 is 21 amino acids long. Germline CDR1 and CDR2: LGHNA and YNFKEQ. The CDR3 here is CASSPSGLAGADSGPDYEQYF. DNA for the CDR3: TGTGCCAGCAGCCCATCGGGACTAGCGGGGGCCGACTCGGGTCCAGACTACGAGCAGTACTTC.

This chain joins TRBV5-1 and TRBJ2-3; D is undetermined. V was trimmed by 0 bases and J by 6 bases, leaving 11 bases between them. The CDR3 extends over 14 amino acids. Germline loops: CDR1 SGHRS, CDR2 YFSETQ. Here the CDR3 reads CASSLAQTADTQYF. CDR3 DNA: TGCGCCAGCAGCTTGGCACAGACCGCGGATACGCAGTATTTT.

This chain joins TRBV12-3 or TRBV12-4 and TRBJ2-5, with 8 nucleotides matching TRBD1. The DNA end is a closer match to TRBJ2-7, so the J assignment may be wrong. CDR3 size: 15 residues. For the CDR3, the DNA is TGTGCCAGCAGCTTGGGAAGGACAGGGACTTACGAGCAGTACTTC. The encoded protein is CASSLGRTGTYEQYF.

The CDR3 loop is CASSLRTGGDYEQYF. The CDR3 DNA is TGCGCCAGCAGCCTAAGGACAGGGGGAGACTACGAGCAGTACTTC. This chain connects TRBV4-1 to TRBJ2-7, with 10 positions matching TRBD1. V lost 4 bases and J lost 3; bases outside the gene matches: 6. The germline V gene has CDR1 MGHRA and CDR2 YSYEKL. This CDR3 is built from 15 residues.

This clonotype has just a few counts. V usage is TRBV4-2 and J usage is TRBJ2-1, with D tentatively TRBD2 (7 bases). Germline V gene data show CDR1 as LGHNA and CDR2 as YNFKEQ. V was clipped by 0 bases and J by 3 bases, with 12 bases between them. There are 16 residues in the CDR3. Here the CDR3 reads CASSQDAGANYNEQFF. DNA for the CDR3: TGTGCCAGCAGCCAAGATGCGGGGGCGAACTACAATGAGCAGTTCTTC.

Turning to this clonotype: This could be a read error, since a much larger clone is one nucleotide away. The gene calls are TRBV12-3 or TRBV12-4 and TRBJ1-6; maybe TRBD1 (5 bases). The CDR3 sequence is 15 residues long. The CDR3 nucleotides are TGTGCCAGCAGGAGAGGGGTTGACAGAAACTCACCCCGCCACTTT. Its translation is CASRRGVDRNSPRHF.

This clonotype is categorized as medium-sized. The CDR3 is CASSLVADTQYF. DNA of the CDR3: TGTGCCAGCAGCTTAGTGGCAGATACGCAGTATTTT. The chain is built from TRBV7-9 and TRBJ2-3; no clear D. CDR3 length: 12 amino acids. V was shortened by 1 base and J by 4 bases, with 3 bases between the two germline ends. The germline CDR1 and CDR2 sequences are SEHNR and FQNEAQ (reference sequence).

This clonotype was picked up a small number of times. This chain connects TRBV6-1 to TRBJ2-3, with D possibly matching TRBD2 (6 bases). With 6 bases removed from V and 3 bases from J, the gap between germline ends came to 13 bases. Germline V gene data show CDR1 as MNHNS and CDR2 as SASEGT. CDR3 length equals 14 residues. The CDR3 DNA sequence: TGTGCCAGCAGCGCGGAGGGTACAACAGATACGCAGTATTTT. This translates into CASSAEGTTDTQYF.

This sequence joins TRBV7-2 and TRBJ2-3, with D perhaps TRBD2 (5 bases). V dropped 1 base and J dropped 2 bases, with 16 bases sitting between them. Germline CDR1 and CDR2: SGHTA and FQGNSA. The CDR3 totals 17 residues. The CDR3 spells CASSLVKEVLYTDTQYF. CDR3 sequence (DNA): TGTGCCAGCAGCTTAGTCAAGGAGGTCCTGTACACAGATACGCAGTATTTT.

The gene calls are TRBV6-5 and TRBJ2-2, with D unclear. Per the germline V gene, CDR1 is MNHEY and CDR2 is SVGAGI. Trimming pared 0 bases from V and 1 base from J, leaving 0 bases between. The CDR3 runs to 13 residues. The CDR3 reads CASSYSNTGELFF. The DNA for the CDR3 is TGTGCCAGCAGTTACTCGAACACCGGGGAGCTGTTTTTT.

This clonotype was counted at least ten times. The V call is TRBV29-1, the J call TRBJ2-1, with 7 bases identical to TRBD1. The CDR3 is 15 residues long. V trimming: 3 bases; J trimming: 3 bases; junction bases outside the gene matches: 8. Germline V lookup: CDR1 SQVTM, CDR2 ANQGSEA. The DNA for the CDR3 is TGCAGCGTTGACCGGGACAGCACCCTCTACAATGAGCAGTTCTTC. The encoded protein is CSVDRDSTLYNEQFF.

This chain connects TRBV12-3 or TRBV12-4 to TRBJ2-7; 7 bases match TRBD2. CDR3 length: 12 residues. V lost 5 bases, J lost 6 bases, and 4 bases stayed unmatched. CDR3 residues: CASSRAGVEQYF. In DNA, the CDR3 is TGTGCCAGCAGTCGGGCGGGGGTCGAGCAGTACTTC.

This clonotype was observed a few times. CDR3 DNA sequence: TGTGCCAGCAGCGTAGGGGGGGGGTCCTACAATGAGCAGTTCTTC. Its translation is CASSVGGGSYNEQFF. The chain links TRBV9 to TRBJ2-1, with 7 bases identical to TRBD2. The CDR3 runs 15 residues. Germline loops: CDR1 SGDLS, CDR2 YYNGEE. V gave up 0 bases and J gave up 1 base; unmatched junction bases: 1.

This clonotype occurred a few times. This chain joins TRBV24-1 and TRBJ1-4; D not certain. Looked up from germline, CDR1 is KGHDR and CDR2 is SFDVKD. With 4 bases removed from V and 6 bases from J, the gap between germline ends came to 11 bases. The CDR3 sequence is 14 residues long. CDR3 coding DNA: TGTGCCACCAGTGAAGCAGGCGTGGATGAAAAACTGTTTTTT. Protein: CATSEAGVDEKLFF.

This clonotype was counted only a few times. This chain connects TRBV6-6 to TRBJ1-1; D gene unclear. V shed 0 bases and J shed 0 bases, with 11 bases lying between them. CDR3 length: 16 residues. The V gene's germline CDR1 is MNHNY and CDR2 SVGAGI (reference sequence). DNA for the CDR3: TGTGCCAGCAGTTACTCAGTGGAGGAGATGAACACTGAAGCTTTCTTT. Its translation: CASSYSVEEMNTEAFF.

As concerns this clonotype: The junction and the germline gene differ at one end; a read error may be behind it. V is TRBV12-3 or TRBV12-4 and J is TRBJ2-7; 10 bases match TRBD2. The CDR3 totals 15 residues. CDR3 in amino acids: CASSPQRGGSYGQYF. DNA for the CDR3: TGTGCCAGCAGCCCTCAGCGGGGGGGGTCCTACGGGCAGTACTTC.

This clonotype showed up just a few times. The chain uses TRBV10-3 and TRBJ2-3; D could derive from TRBD1 or TRBD2 (6 bases each). V gave up 6 bases and J gave up 6 bases, with 22 bases separating them. Germline V gene data show CDR1 as ENHRY and CDR2 as SYGVKD. The CDR3 has 16 residues. The CDR3 sequence is CAISRGRSGCLDTQYF. As DNA, the CDR3 is TGTGCCATCAGCCGGGGGCGGAGCGGCTGCTTGGATACGCAGTATTTT.

For the CDR3, the DNA is TGTGCCAGCAGTCGAATCCGGGACTCCAATGGCTACACCTTC. It yields the protein CASSRIRDSNGYTF. The chain recombines TRBV6-2 or TRBV6-3 with TRBJ1-2, with D perhaps TRBD1 (5 bases). Germline V lookup: CDR1 MNHEY, CDR2 SVGEGT. V was trimmed by 5 bases and J by 6 bases, leaving 16 bases between them. CDR3 size: 14 residues.

The chain carries TRBV28 and TRBJ2-4; unclear D gene. Matching the DNA end better, TRBJ2-7 makes the J call doubtful. Germline V gene lookup returns CDR1 MDHEN and CDR2 SYDVKM. CDR3 length equals 12 residues. The CDR3 coding sequence is TGTGCCAGCAGTGGACCGTGGGCCGAGCAGTACTTC. Its protein is CASSGPWAEQYF.

For this clonotype: Compared with germline, one end of the junction differs, possibly owing to a read error. The chain employs TRBV12-3 or TRBV12-4 and TRBJ2-5; TRBD2 is a possible D gene (6 bases). The CDR3 loop spans 15 amino acids. The CDR3 sequence is CASSLGLADQGTQYF. The CDR3 nucleotides are TGTGCCAGCAGTTTGGGACTCGCGGACCAAGGGACCCAGTACTTC.

The rearrangement joins TRBV29-1 to TRBJ2-5, with D possibly being TRBD2 (5 bases). The CDR3 extends over 13 amino acids. The germline CDR1 and CDR2 sequences are SQVTM and ANQGSEA. V was clipped by 6 bases and J by 3 bases, with 14 bases between them. The CDR3 sequence: CSVESEREETQYF. The CDR3 nucleotides read TGCAGCGTCGAGAGTGAGAGGGAAGAGACCCAGTACTTC.